Following are 5 T cell receptor beta chains from one sample sequenced in a study of beta chain features in type 1 diabetes. TCRB transcripts that were expressed got sequenced, as all of the isolated RNA had been reverse transcribed. Clones were sequenced by immunoSEQ multiplex PCR, and TCRdb holds only the in-frame ones, with some missing. The repertoire includes about 220,000 clones, about 11% of them detected once, and approximately 1.5% sits in the top ten. Sequencing input: central memory CD4+ T cells from blood. The receptors derive from a man in his late teens or twenties in good health.

This sequence joins TRBV5-4 and TRBJ2-4; 11 bases fit TRBD1. J gave up 9 bases and V 4 bases, and 6 bases lay outside the gene matches. Germline values: CDR1 SGHNT, CDR2 YYREEE (reference sequence). This CDR3 is built from 14 residues. The CDR3 region is CASSVDRGLGIQYF. CDR3 coding DNA: TGTGCCAGCAGCGTGGACAGGGGGCTGGGCATTCAGTACTTC.

This clone was seen at least ten times. The chain is built from TRBV7-8 and TRBJ2-2; 8 bases are a match to TRBD2. The ends lost 8 bases at V and 7 bases at J; junction bases unmatched: 15. Germline-derived CDR1 and CDR2 are SGHVS and FQNEAQ. The CDR3 totals 16 residues. DNA for the CDR3: TGTGCCAGCTCTAGAGGCAGCGGGAGACTTGGCGGGGAGCTGTTTTTT. Amino acids: CASSRGSGRLGGELFF.

This clone was seen more than once but under ten times. V and J are TRBV29-1 and TRBJ2-3; 8 nucleotides align to TRBD1. The germline V gene encodes CDR1 SQVTM and CDR2 ANQGSEA. With 8 bases clipped from V and 0 bases from J, the junction kept 4 bases outside the gene matches. CDR3 length: 13 residues. CDR3 sequence (DNA): TGCAGCACCCGACAGGGGAGCACAGATACGCAGTATTTT. It is translated as CSTRQGSTDTQYF.

The chain has TRBV7-9 and TRBJ2-7; D tentatively fits TRBD1 or TRBD2 (6 bases each). Germline V CDR1 and CDR2: SEHNR, FQNEAQ (reference sequence). The CDR3 is 13 amino acids. The V end was cut by 5 bases, the J end by 7 bases, with 15 bases between. The CDR3 protein is CASSRGALWEQYF. The CDR3 nucleotides read TGTGCCAGCAGCAGGGGGGCCCTCTGGGAGCAGTACTTC. Full variable domain (remainder filled in from reference TRBV7-9 and TRBJ2-7): DTGVSQNPRHKITKRGQNVTFRCDPISEHNRLYWYRQTLGQGPEFLTYFQNEAQLEKSRLLSDRFSAERPKGSFSTLEIQRTEQGDSAMYLCASSRGALWEQYFGPGTRLTVT.

This clone was counted a few times. The chain links TRBV28 to TRBJ2-1; D is possibly TRBD2 (5 bases). V was cut by 1 base and J by 9 bases, with 13 bases left in between. The germline CDR1 and CDR2 sequences are MDHEN and SYDVKM. The CDR3 totals 14 residues. The CDR3 sequence is CASSLSGKVGEQFF. The CDR3 DNA reads as TGTGCCAGCAGTTTATCCGGGAAGGTTGGTGAGCAGTTCTTC.